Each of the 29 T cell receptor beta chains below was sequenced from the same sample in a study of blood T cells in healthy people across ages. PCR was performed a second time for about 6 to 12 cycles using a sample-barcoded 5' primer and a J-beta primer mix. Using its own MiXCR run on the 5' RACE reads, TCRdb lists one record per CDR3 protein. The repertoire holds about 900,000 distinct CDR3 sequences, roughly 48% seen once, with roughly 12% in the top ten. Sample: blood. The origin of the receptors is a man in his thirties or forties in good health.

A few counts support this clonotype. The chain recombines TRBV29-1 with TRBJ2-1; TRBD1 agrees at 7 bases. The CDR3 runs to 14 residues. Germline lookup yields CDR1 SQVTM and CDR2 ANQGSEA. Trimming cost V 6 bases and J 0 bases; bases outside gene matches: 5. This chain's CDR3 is CSVNRGNSYNEQFF. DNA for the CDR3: TGCAGCGTCAACAGGGGAAACTCCTACAATGAGCAGTTCTTC.

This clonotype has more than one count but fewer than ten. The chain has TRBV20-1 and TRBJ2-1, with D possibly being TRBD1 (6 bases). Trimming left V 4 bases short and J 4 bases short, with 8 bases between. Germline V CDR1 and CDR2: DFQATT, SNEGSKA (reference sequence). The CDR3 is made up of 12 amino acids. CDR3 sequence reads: CSAITGYNEQFF. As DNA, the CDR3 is TGCAGTGCTATAACAGGGTACAATGAGCAGTTCTTC.

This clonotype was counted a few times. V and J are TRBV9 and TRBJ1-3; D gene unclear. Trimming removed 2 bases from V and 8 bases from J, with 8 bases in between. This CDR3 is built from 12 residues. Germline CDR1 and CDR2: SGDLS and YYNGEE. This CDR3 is CASSVPGYTIYF. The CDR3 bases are TGTGCCAGCAGCGTCCCGGGATACACCATATATTTT.

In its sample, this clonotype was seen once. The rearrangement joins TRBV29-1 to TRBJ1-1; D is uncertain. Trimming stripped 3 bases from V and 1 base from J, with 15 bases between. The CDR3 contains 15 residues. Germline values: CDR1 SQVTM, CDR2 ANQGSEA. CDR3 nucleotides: TGCAGCGTTGATTGGCTGGACTGGGGGAACACTGAAGCTTTCTTT. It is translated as CSVDWLDWGNTEAFF.

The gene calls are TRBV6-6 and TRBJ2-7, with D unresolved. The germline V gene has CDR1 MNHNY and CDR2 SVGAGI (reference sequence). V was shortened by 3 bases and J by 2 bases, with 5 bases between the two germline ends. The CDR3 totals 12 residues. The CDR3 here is CASSYNAYEQYF. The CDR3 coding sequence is TGTGCCAGCAGTTATAACGCCTACGAGCAGTACTTC.

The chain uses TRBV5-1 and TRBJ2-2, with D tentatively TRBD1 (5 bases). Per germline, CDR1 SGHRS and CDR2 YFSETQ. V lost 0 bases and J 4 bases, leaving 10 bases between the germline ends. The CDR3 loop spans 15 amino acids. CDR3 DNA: TGCGCCAGCAGCTTGGTCCCCCAGGGCACCGGGGAGCTGTTTTTT. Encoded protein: CASSLVPQGTGELFF.

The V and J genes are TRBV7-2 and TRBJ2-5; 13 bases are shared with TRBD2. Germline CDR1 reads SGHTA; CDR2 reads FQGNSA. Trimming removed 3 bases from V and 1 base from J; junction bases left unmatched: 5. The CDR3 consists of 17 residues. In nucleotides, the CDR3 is TGTGCCAGCAGCTTTGGACTAGCGGGGGCCCTCCAAGAGACCCAGTACTTC. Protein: CASSFGLAGALQETQYF.

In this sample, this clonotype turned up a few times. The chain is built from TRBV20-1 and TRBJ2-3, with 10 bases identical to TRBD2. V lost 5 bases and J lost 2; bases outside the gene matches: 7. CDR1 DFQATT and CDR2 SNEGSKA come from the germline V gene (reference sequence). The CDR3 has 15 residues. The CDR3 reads CSAGNSGGDTDTQYF. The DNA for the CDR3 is TGCAGTGCTGGGAACAGCGGGGGGGACACAGATACGCAGTATTTT.

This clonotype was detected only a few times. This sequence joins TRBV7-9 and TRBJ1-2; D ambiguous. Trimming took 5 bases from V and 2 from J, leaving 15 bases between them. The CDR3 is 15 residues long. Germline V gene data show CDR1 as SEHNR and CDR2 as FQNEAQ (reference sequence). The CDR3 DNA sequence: TGTGCCAGCAGCGATCGGACGGAACCAAACTATGGCTACACCTTC. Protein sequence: CASSDRTEPNYGYTF.

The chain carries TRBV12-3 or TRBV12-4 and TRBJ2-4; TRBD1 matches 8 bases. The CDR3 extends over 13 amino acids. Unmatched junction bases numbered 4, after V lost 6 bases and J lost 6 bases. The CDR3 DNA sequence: TGTGCCAGCAGCCCTGGACAGGGAAACATTCAGTACTTC. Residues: CASSPGQGNIQYF.

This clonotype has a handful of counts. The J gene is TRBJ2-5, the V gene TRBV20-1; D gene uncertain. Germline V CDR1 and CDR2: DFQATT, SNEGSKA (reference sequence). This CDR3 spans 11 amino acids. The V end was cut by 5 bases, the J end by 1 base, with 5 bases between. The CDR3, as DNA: TGCAGTGCTTCCGTCCAAGAGACCCAGTACTTC. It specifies CSASVQETQYF.

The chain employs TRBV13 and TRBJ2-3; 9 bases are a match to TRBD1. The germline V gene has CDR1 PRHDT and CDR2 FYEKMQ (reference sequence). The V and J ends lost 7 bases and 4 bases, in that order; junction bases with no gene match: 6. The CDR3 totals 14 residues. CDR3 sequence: CASMLQGAPDTQYF. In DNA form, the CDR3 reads TGTGCCAGCATGCTACAGGGGGCCCCAGATACGCAGTATTTT.

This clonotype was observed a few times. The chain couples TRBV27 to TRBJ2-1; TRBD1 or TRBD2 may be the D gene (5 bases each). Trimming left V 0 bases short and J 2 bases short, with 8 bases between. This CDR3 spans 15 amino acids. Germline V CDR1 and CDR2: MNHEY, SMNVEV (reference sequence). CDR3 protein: CASSLSEGPYNEQFF. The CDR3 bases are TGTGCCAGCAGTTTATCCGAGGGGCCCTACAATGAGCAGTTCTTC.

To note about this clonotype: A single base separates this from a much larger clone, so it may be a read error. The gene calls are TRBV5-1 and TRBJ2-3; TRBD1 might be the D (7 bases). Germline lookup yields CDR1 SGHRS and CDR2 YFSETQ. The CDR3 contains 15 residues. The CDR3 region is CASSLNSGGLDMQYF. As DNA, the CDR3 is TGCGCCAGCAGCTTGAACTCAGGGGGGTTGGATATGCAGTATTTT. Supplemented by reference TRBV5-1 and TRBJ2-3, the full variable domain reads KAGVTQTPRYLIKTRGQQVTLSCSPISGHRSVSWYQQTPGQGLQFLFEYFSETQRNKGNFPGRFSGRQFSNSRSEMNVSTLELGDSALYLCASSLNSGGLDMQYFGPGTRLTVL.

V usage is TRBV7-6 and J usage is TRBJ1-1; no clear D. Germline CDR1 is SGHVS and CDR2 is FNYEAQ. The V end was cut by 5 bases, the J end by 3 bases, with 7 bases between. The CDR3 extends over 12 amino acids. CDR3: CASSGSYTEAFF. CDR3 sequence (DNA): TGTGCCAGCAGCGGGTCCTACACTGAAGCTTTCTTT.

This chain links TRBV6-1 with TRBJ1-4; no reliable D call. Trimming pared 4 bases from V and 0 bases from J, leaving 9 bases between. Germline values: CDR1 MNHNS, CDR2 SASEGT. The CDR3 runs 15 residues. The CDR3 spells CASSGGDTTNEKLFF. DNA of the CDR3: TGTGCCAGCAGTGGAGGAGATACAACTAATGAAAAACTGTTTTTT.

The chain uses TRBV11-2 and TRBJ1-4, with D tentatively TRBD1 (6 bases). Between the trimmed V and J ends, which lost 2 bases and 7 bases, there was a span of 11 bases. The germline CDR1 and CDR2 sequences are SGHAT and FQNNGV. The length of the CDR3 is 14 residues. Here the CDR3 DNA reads TGTGCCAGCAGCTTAACCACGGGGGCTGAAAAACTGTTTTTT. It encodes CASSLTTGAEKLFF.

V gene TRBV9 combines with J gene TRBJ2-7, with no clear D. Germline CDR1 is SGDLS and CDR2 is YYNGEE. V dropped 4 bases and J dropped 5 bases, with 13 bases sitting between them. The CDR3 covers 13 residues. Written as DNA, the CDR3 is TGTGCCAGCAGCCGGGCCACAACCAACGAGCAGTACTTC. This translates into CASSRATTNEQYF.

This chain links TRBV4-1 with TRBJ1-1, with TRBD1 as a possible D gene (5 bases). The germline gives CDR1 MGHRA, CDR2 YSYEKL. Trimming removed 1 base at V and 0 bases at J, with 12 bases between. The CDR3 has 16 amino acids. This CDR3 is CASSQGRGLMNTEAFF. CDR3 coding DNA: TGCGCCAGCAGCCAAGGAAGGGGACTGATGAACACTGAAGCTTTCTTT.

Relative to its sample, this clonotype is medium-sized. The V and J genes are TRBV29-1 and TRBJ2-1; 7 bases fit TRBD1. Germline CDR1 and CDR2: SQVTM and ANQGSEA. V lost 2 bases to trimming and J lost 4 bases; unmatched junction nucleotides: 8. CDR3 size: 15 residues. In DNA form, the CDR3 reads TGCAGCGTTGAAATTTGGGACAGCGCTTACAATGAGCAGTTCTTC. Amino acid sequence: CSVEIWDSAYNEQFF.

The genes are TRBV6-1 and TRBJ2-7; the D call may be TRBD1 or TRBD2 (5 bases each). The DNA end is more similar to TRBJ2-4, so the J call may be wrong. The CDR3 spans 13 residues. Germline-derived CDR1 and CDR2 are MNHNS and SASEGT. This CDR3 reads CASSERGTTIQYF. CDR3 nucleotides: TGTGCCAGCAGTGAGAGGGGAACAACCATTCAGTACTTC.

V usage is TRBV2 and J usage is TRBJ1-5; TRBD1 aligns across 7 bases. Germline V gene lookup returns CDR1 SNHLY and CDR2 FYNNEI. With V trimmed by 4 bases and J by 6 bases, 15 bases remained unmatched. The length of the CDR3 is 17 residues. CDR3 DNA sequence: TGTGCCAGCAGTGGGAGGGTGACAGGGCTCACGTTTCAGCCCCAGCATTTT. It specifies CASSGRVTGLTFQPQHF.

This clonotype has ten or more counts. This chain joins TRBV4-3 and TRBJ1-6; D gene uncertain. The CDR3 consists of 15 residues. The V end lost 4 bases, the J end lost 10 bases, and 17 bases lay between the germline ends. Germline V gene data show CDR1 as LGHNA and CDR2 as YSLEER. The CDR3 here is CASSRSRVEASPLHF. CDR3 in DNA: TGCGCCAGCAGCCGATCGAGGGTTGAAGCATCACCCCTCCACTTT.

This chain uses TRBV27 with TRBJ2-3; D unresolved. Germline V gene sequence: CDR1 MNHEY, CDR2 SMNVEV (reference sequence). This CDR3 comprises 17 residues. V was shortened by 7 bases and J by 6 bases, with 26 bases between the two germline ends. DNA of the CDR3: TGTGCCAGCACCGAAGGAACGGAAAGGATCCCACCTGATACGCAGTATTTT. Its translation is CASTEGTERIPPDTQYF.

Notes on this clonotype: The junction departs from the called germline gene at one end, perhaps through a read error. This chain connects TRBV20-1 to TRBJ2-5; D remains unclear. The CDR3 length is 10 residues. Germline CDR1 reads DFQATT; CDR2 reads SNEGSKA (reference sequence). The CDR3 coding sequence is TGCAGTGCTAGTCAAGAGGCCCAGTACTTC. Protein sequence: CSASQEAQYF.

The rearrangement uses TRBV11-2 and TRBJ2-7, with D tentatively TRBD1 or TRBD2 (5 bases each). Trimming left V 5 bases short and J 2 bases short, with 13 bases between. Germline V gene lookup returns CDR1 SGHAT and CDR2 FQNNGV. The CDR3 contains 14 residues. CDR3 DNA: TGTGCCAGCAGCCCGTGGGACGGTGCCTACGAGCAGTACTTC. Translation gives CASSPWDGAYEQYF.

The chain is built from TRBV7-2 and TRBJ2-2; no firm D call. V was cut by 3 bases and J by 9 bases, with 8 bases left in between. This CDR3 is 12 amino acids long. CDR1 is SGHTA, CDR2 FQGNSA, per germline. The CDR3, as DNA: TGTGCCAGCAGCTTTAACATAAGGGAGCTGTTTTTT. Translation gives CASSFNIRELFF.

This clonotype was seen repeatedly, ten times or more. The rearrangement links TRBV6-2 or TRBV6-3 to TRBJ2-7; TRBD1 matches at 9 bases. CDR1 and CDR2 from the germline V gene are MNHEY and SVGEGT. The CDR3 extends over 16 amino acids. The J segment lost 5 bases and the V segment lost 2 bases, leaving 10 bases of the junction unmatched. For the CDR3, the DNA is TGTGCCAGCAGTTACGGGCTCCGGACAGGGGTAGACGAGCAGTACTTC. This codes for CASSYGLRTGVDEQYF.

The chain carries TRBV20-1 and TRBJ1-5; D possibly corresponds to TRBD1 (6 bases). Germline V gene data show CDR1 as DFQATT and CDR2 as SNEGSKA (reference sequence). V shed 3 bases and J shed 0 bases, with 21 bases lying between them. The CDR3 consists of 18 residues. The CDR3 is CSASRGHRLQYSNQPQHF. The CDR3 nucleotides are TGCAGTGCTAGTAGGGGACACCGGTTGCAATATAGCAATCAGCCCCAGCATTTT.